This entry describes one TCR beta chain. Germline assignment: CDR1 MNHNY and CDR2 SVGAGI (reference sequence). Trimming shortened V by 2 bases and J by 2 bases, and 12 bases separated the two germline ends. This CDR3 contains 15 residues. This sample was included in a study of blood T cell dynamics during melanoma immunotherapy. Study details: First-line therapy was either pembrolizumab or nivolumab with ipilimumab for metastatic melanoma.

The time point is: week 3, after first cycle of checkpoint inhibitor. TCRdb's copy holds only in-frame clones and misses some; the assay was immunoSEQ multiplex PCR. The repertoire holds roughly 29,000 clones, with around four fifths as singletons. This sample comprised blood, obtained from a patient treated with checkpoint blockade. The sequence was collected from a human donor with melanoma. The chain is built from TRBV6-6 and TRBJ1-2; D is uncertain. Here the CDR3 reads CASSYPFPGNYGYTF. CDR3 DNA: TGTGCCAGCAGTTACCCTTTCCCGGGGAACTATGGCTACACCTTC.